Included here is one T cell receptor (beta chain) sequence, with context. The CDR3 loop spans 16 amino acids. The V end was cut by 1 base, the J end by 2 bases, with 12 bases between. Germline V lookup: CDR1 SGHTA, CDR2 FQGNSA. Per the original data handling: Scientists estimated how many nucleated cells there were by amplifying reference gene primers. Assay used: immunoSEQ multiplex PCR; TCRdb lists only in-frame clones, some missing. V and J calls and clone size are as listed in that table; D and trimming were resolved from the DNA. Seen here are over 200,000 clones, around nine tenths observed once, and the top ten hold less than 3.5%. This sample is part of a study of blood T cell repertoires in COVID-19.

V usage is TRBV7-2 and J usage is TRBJ2-1; D not certain. This sequence was found in an older woman with acute or convalescent COVID-19. The sequenced sample was peripheral blood. CDR3 DNA sequence: TGTGCCAGCAGCTTAGAGCCTAGTTCCCCCTACAATGAGCAGTTCTTC. Translation gives CASSLEPSSPYNEQFF.